The present TCR beta chain was sequenced within a study of shared T cell receptors in the human thymus. V was clipped by 2 bases and J by 6 bases; unmatched bases: 13. This CDR3 region has 17 residues. Germline V gives CDR1 SGHTA, CDR2 FQGNSA. Here immunoSEQ multiplex PCR was the method, and the copy in TCRdb shows in-frame clones only, minus some. The table records hundreds of thousands of clones, roughly 90% of them present only once. These same records also appear under a second study, on human thymus T cells. That source reports: Thymic samples were excised during corrective heart operations.

V usage is TRBV7-2 and J usage is TRBJ2-7, with 10 bases lining up with TRBD2. Sequences were obtained from thymocytes. The origin of this receptor is a boy younger than two with a congenital heart defect. CDR3 DNA: TGTGCCAGCAGCTTAAAATCTAGCGGGAGCCCCCTCCTCGAGCAGTACTTC. Translation gives CASSLKSSGSPLLEQYF.